This TCR beta chain is from a study of blood T cell repertoires in COVID-19 (dated by TCRdb to 2018 to 2020). Concerning the study at large: Samples covering the acute and convalescent phases of COVID-19 were provided by collaborators in the United States, Italy and Spain. Deeply sampled blood TCRbeta repertoires from subjects exposed to, actively infected with, or recovered from COVID-19 were included in the dataset. The repertoires were released in a freely available public database meant as a resource for research on the immune response to SARS-CoV-2. Where HLA class I and class II types were available, the types were taken from metadata supplied by the sample provider, not from assay-based typing. The samples were drawn from two sources: the first 160 participants of the ongoing ImmuneRACE study, and fewer than 1,500 subjects contributed by 6 global collaborators. The sample metadata nearly always contained a de-identified subject ID, COVID-19 status, age in years and sex. The prospective study material was composed of cDNA or gDNA derived from T cells, B-cell-depleted T cells, or PBMCs.

A remark on this clone: This clone's antigen is unknown. No base-level quality is on record; no much larger clone is a single base apart.

The collaborating institutions used their own protocols to collect whole blood in K2EDTA tubes. For TCRbeta analysis, collaborator samples were shipped as frozen whole blood, as isolated PBMCs, or as DNA extracted from either sample type. TCRbeta CDR3 regions were amplified from genomic DNA by means of the immunoSEQ Assay, a bias-controlled multiplex PCR. As for the original processing: The number of nucleated cells in each sample was estimated by amplification of reference gene primers within the assay. Sequence reads were collapsed and filtered to measure the absolute abundance of every unique TCRbeta CDR3 rearrangement. Productive Simpson clonality was computed per sample as the square root of Simpson's diversity index over productive rearrangements. This is the immuneACCESS table as TCRdb keeps it, with only in-frame sequences that have V and J called. A part of the clones is gone; compared with another copy, unresolved V genes explain less than half, and the rest is unexplained. That table gives V, J and clone size, and the DNA gave D and trimming. Recorded for this sample are 130,000 to 150,000 clones; roughly 90% of them occurred a single time. Around 0.91% of the sample goes to the ten largest clones.

What the work shows at the level of the full study, not this receptor alone: The quantity of clinical and demographic metadata differed by source and by participant and was supplied without curation.

Sequences MNHEY (CDR1) and SVGAGI (CDR2) are obtained from the germline V gene. V loses 6 bases at its end and J loses 8 bases; junction bases beyond the gene matches: 12. The CDR3 runs 15 amino acids, cysteine and phenylalanine included. The DNA shown is the 45-base CDR3, in frame from base 1. In this chain, TRBV6-5 is recombined with TRBJ1-4; TRBD1 matches 7 bases in the middle. This receptor was identified in a woman between 45 and 65 years old with acute or convalescent COVID-19. The sequencing sample was made of peripheral blood. CDR3 reads: CASRITTGPGEKLFF. The sequence in DNA is TGTGCCAGCAGGATAACGACAGGGCCTGGGGAAAAACTGTTTTTT.